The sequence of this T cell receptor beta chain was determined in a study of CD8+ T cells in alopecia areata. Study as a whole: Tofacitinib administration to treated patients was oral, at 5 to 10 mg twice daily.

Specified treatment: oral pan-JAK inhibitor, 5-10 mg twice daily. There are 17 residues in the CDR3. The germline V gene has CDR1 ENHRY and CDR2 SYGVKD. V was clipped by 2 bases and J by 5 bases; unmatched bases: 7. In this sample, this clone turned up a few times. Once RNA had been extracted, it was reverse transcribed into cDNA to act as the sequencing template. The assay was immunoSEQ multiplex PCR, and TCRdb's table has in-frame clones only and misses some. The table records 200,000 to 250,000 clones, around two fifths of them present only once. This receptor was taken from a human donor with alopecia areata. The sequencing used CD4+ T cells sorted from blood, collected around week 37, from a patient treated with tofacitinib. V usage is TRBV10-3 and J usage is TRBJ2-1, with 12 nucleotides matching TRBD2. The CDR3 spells CAISEGTGLAGNNEQFF. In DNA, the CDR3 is TGTGCCATCAGTGAGGGGACCGGACTAGCGGGGAACAATGAGCAGTTCTTC.